The 4 T cell receptor beta chains presented below share a single source sample, sequenced in a study of blood T cells in healthy people across ages. Primers used in a second PCR of roughly 7 to 11 cycles were a sample-barcoded 5' primer and a J-beta primer mix. TCRdb recomputed calls from the 5' RACE reads with MiXCR, one row per CDR3 protein. The sample includes about 570,000 distinct CDR3 sequences, roughly 28% of them seen just once. The material sequenced was blood. The receptors originated from a woman in her sixties or seventies in good health.

The chain is built from TRBV6-2 or TRBV6-3 and TRBJ2-1; possible D gene TRBD2, 7 bases. Germline V CDR1 and CDR2: MNHEY, SVGEGT. This CDR3 has 15 residues. V lost 6 bases and J lost 9, with 21 bases in between. The DNA for the CDR3 is TGTGCCAGCAGCCTCTCGGGGGGCATGGGTGGTGAGCAGTTCTTC. Amino acid sequence: CASSLSGGMGGEQFF.

This chain joins TRBV4-2 and TRBJ2-1; 8 positions agree with TRBD2. J was trimmed by 13 bases and V by 4 bases; bases with no gene match: 3. CDR1 and CDR2 (germline): LGHNA, YNFKEQ. CDR3 length: 11 amino acids. The CDR3 protein is CASSPGTRQFF. CDR3 nucleotide sequence: TGTGCCAGCAGCCCCGGGACTAGACAGTTCTTC.

This clonotype showed up just a few times. The chain combines TRBV11-2 with TRBJ1-3, with a possible D match to TRBD1 (5 bases). The V end lost 10 bases, the J end lost 5 bases, and 18 bases lay between the germline ends. The germline gives CDR1 SGHAT, CDR2 FQNNGV. CDR3 size: 14 residues. The CDR3 loop reads CATSRIQGRNTIYF. DNA for the CDR3: TGTGCCACTTCCCGGATCCAGGGTAGAAACACCATATATTTT.

This clonotype was counted between two and nine times. This chain uses TRBV3-1 with TRBJ1-2; D is uncertain. Trimming took 2 bases from V and 8 from J, leaving 12 bases between them. This CDR3 comprises 13 residues. Germline CDR1 and CDR2: LGHDT and YNNKEL (reference sequence). CDR3 sequence: CASSQWGTGGYTF. The CDR3, as DNA: TGTGCCAGCAGCCAATGGGGAACGGGCGGCTACACCTTC.